This is a list of T cell receptor beta chains from one sample in a study of tumor and adjacent non-tumor tissue in lung cancer. Via MiXCR, TCRdb re-called the multiplex PCR reads, giving one row per CDR3 protein. The sample includes about 77,000 distinct CDR3 sequences, more than 65% of them seen just once. Sequencing input: distant non-tumor lung tissue. The receptors originated from a man in his 70s with non-small cell lung cancer. CDR3s include the opening cysteine and the closing phenylalanine or tryptophan. Each record gives: CDR3 protein, CDR3 DNA, V gene, clone size, J gene, D gene. D genes are given only for firm matches. Expanded clones are given a class, and other clones once, few, many or no size at all.

CDR3: CASSHTTKGFNEQYF
DNA: TGCGCCAGCAGCCACACCACCAAGGGGTTCAACGAACAGTATTTC
V: TRBV4-3
size: -
J: TRBJ2-7
D: -

CDR3: CASSPRRTSGSGNEHFF
DNA: TGTGCCAGCAGCCCCAGGCGAACTAGCGGGAGTGGCAATGAGCATTTCTTC
V: TRBV28
size: -
J: TRBJ2-1
D: TRBD2

CDR3: CASSYSFESSGNIIYF
DNA: TGTGCTAGCAGTTACTCGTTCGAGAGCTCTGGAAATATCATATATTTT
V: TRBV6-5
size: -
J: TRBJ1-3
D: -

CDR3: CASSLGIGSVTGELFF
DNA: TGTGCCAGCAGCTTAGGGATAGGTTCGGTCACCGGAGAGCTGTTTTTT
V: TRBV13
size: -
J: TRBJ2-2
D: -

CDR3: CGRTAYGTVTYEQYF
DNA: TGTGGCAGAACGGCATACGGGACTGTAACCTACGAGCAGTATTTC
V: TRBV5-4
size: -
J: TRBJ2-7
D: -

CDR3: CASSSFLQKQETQYF
DNA: TGTGCCAGCAGTTCCTTTTTGCAGAAACAAGAGACCCAGTACTTC
V: TRBV6-6
size: -
J: TRBJ2-5
D: -

CDR3: CATSQDRGISPLHF
DNA: TGTGCCACCAGCCAAGATCGGGGGATATCGCCCCTCCACTTT
V: TRBV14
size: -
J: TRBJ1-6
D: -

CDR3: CAGSSVGLNTETFF
DNA: TGTGCCGGCAGTTCGGTGGGATTAAACACTGAAACTTTCTTT
V: TRBV6-6
size: -
J: TRBJ1-1
D: -

CDR3: CASSLDGRDETQYF
DNA: TGTGCCAGCAGCTTAGATGGCAGGGACGAGACCCAGTACTTC
V: TRBV11-2
size: medium-sized
J: TRBJ2-5
D: -

CDR3: CASSLGTGGKQPQYF
DNA: TGTGCTAGCAGTTTAGGGACAGGGGGCAAACAGCCCCAGTATTTT
V: TRBV12-3/TRBV12-4
size: -
J: TRBJ2-3
D: TRBD1

CDR3: CASSLVGTGISGEQFF
DNA: -
V: TRBV11-2
size: once
J: TRBJ2-2
D: -

CDR3: CASSLSSGGQETHYF
DNA: TGTGCCAGCAGCTTATCTAGCGGGGGGCAAGAGACCCACTACTTC
V: TRBV11-1
size: -
J: TRBJ2-5
D: TRBD2

CDR3: CASEGLAGGTGELFF
DNA: TGTGCCAGCGAGGGACTAGCGGGCGGCACCGGGGAGCTGTTTTTT
V: TRBV11-2
size: few
J: TRBJ2-2
D: TRBD2

CDR3: CASRYDQEYNEQFF
DNA: TGTGCCAGCAGATACGATCAGGAGTACAATGAGCAGTTCTTC
V: TRBV6-2/TRBV6-3
size: once
J: TRBJ2-1
D: -

CDR3: CASSPNRVHEQYF
DNA: TGTGCCAGCAGCCCGAACAGGGTCCACGAGCAGTACTTT
V: TRBV11-2
size: -
J: TRBJ2-7
D: -

CDR3: CVIQSAGGNEQYF
DNA: TGTGTCATCCAAAGCGCGGGGGGGAACGAGCAGTATTTC
V: TRBV5-5
size: -
J: TRBJ2-7
D: TRBD2

CDR3: CACSPMGQGANYEEYF
DNA: TGTGCCTGCAGTCCAATGGGACAGGGGGCAAACTACGAGGAGTACTTC
V: TRBV6-5
size: -
J: TRBJ2-7
D: TRBD1

CDR3: CASQTRNQETQYF
DNA: TGTGCCAGCCAGACGAGGAATCAAGAGACCCAGTACTTC
V: TRBV28
size: many
J: TRBJ2-5
D: -

CDR3: CASSKANTGELFF
DNA: TGTGCCAGCAGCAAAGCGAACACCGGGGAGCTGTTTTTT
V: TRBV7-3
size: -
J: TRBJ2-2
D: -